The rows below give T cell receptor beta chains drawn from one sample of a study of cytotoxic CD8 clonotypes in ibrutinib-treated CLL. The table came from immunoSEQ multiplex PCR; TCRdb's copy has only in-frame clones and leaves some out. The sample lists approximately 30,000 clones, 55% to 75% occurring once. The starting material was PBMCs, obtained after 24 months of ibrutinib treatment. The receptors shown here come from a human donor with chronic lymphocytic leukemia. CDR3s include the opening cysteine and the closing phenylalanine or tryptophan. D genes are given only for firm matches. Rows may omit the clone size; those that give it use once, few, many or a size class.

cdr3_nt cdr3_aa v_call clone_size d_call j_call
TGTGCCAGTAGTAGCTTAGCGGATCTGAACACCGGGGAGCTGTTTTTT CASSSLADLNTGELFF TRBV19 once NA TRBJ2-2
TGTGCCAGCATTGGAGGTAAAGCCAACTATGGCTACACCTTC CASIGGKANYGYTF TRBV6-6 NA NA TRBJ1-2
TGTGCCAGCAGTCGTACAGGGATAGTGGATACGCAGTATTTT CASSRTGIVDTQYF TRBV2 NA NA TRBJ2-3
TGTGCCAGCAGCGAGGACAGGGCTCGTGGCTACACCTTC CASSEDRARGYTF TRBV9 NA TRBD1 TRBJ1-2
TGCGCCAGCAGCTTGGCCCGGCGGGGGTTCACAGATACGCAGTATTTT CASSLARRGFTDTQYF TRBV5-1 NA TRBD2 TRBJ2-3
TGTGCCAGCAGTTACACACGGACGGGGCACTATGGCTACACCTTC CASSYTRTGHYGYTF TRBV6-5 few NA TRBJ1-2
TGTGCCAGCAGTCCCCTCGGACGGGGGGCCTACGAGCAGTACTTC CASSPLGRGAYEQYF TRBV6-5 NA TRBD2 TRBJ2-7
TGTGCCAGCAGTGACGGGAGGAACACAGATACGCAGTATTTT CASSDGRNTDTQYF TRBV2 NA TRBD2 TRBJ2-3
TGTGCCAGCTCAGACACAGGGGCGGCTTCTGGAAACACCATATATTTT CASSDTGAASGNTIYF TRBV18 NA TRBD1 TRBJ1-3
TGTGCCAGCAGTCCCCGCGGTACTCCGGAGACCCAGTACTTC CASSPRGTPETQYF TRBV27 NA NA TRBJ2-5
TGTGCCTGGAGGGTCGGCTCCTACAATGAGCAGTTCTTC CAWRVGSYNEQFF TRBV30 NA NA TRBJ2-1
TGTGCTAGTGGTTTGGGGACCGGGACAGGGGACACCGGGGAGCTGTTTTTT CASGLGTGTGDTGELFF TRBV12-5 NA TRBD1 TRBJ2-2
TGTGCCAGCAGCTTAAAGGGCGGGGGCGTGGCAGATACGCAGTATTTT CASSLKGGGVADTQYF TRBV7-9 NA NA TRBJ2-3
TGTGCCAGCAGTTTTCAGGGCTCTAGCTATGGCTACACCTTC CASSFQGSSYGYTF TRBV28 NA NA TRBJ1-2
TGCGCCAGCAGCGCCCGTGGAGGGGTCGGGTACACTGAAGCTTTCTTT CASSARGGVGYTEAFF TRBV4-1 NA NA TRBJ1-1